The 21 T cell receptor beta chains in this list originate from one sample, sequenced in a study of vaccination effects on CD4 cells after COVID-19. No antigens are known for them. CD4+ T cells specific for antigen were expanded with viral peptide pools by the ViraFEST assay before sequencing. CD4+ T cells were isolated after roughly nine days of culture. The method was immunoSEQ multiplex PCR; TCRdb's version includes in-frame clones alone and lacks a portion of them. The sample lists around 54,000 clones; roughly 76% were seen once. This specimen was CD4+ T cells from PBMCs cultured with HCoV-229E spike peptides, taken before COVID-19 vaccination. The receptors shown here come from a human donor who received a COVID-19 vaccine.

The J gene is TRBJ1-4, the V gene TRBV18, with 7 bases fitting TRBD1. V gave up 7 bases and J gave up 4 bases; unmatched junction bases: 6. There are 14 residues in the CDR3. Per the germline V gene, CDR1 is KGHSH and CDR2 is LQKENI. In DNA form, the CDR3 reads TGTGCCAGCTTAGGACAGGCTGGTAATGAAAAACTGTTTTTT. Translation gives CASLGQAGNEKLFF.

Only one count was recorded for this clone. V gene TRBV11-2 combines with J gene TRBJ1-2; 11 bases align to TRBD1. The V and J ends lost 5 bases and 4 bases, in that order; junction bases with no gene match: 15. Per germline, CDR1 SGHAT and CDR2 FQNNGV. The CDR3 extends over 18 amino acids. The CDR3 is CASSAAGQGVGIGYGYTF. DNA for the CDR3: TGTGCCAGCAGCGCGGCGGGACAGGGGGTGGGTATTGGCTATGGCTACACCTTC.

The chain couples TRBV10-3 to TRBJ2-1; D ambiguous. The CDR3 is 14 amino acids. Trimming cost V 4 bases and J 6 bases, with 13 bases left between them. The germline V gene has CDR1 ENHRY and CDR2 SYGVKD. For the CDR3, the DNA is TGTGCCATCAGTGTATCCCCGAACGTCAATGAGCAGTTCTTC. This gives the protein CAISVSPNVNEQFF.

This sequence joins TRBV5-4 and TRBJ1-3, with 8 bases fitting TRBD1. The CDR3 is made up of 16 amino acids. V shed 0 bases and J 3 bases; nucleotides not matched to a gene: 5. Germline CDR1 reads SGHNT; CDR2 reads YYREEE (reference sequence). DNA for the CDR3: TGTGCCAGCAGCTTGGCCGGCGGGACAGGTGGAAACACCATATATTTT. It yields the protein CASSLAGGTGGNTIYF.

This clone was found once. The chain is built from TRBV2 and TRBJ1-5, with D possibly being TRBD1 (5 bases). The CDR3 runs to 12 residues. The germline V gene has CDR1 SNHLY and CDR2 FYNNEI. Trimming shortened V by 6 bases and J by 14 bases, and 17 bases separated the two germline ends. The CDR3 DNA reads as TGTGCCAGCAGCCCCCGGCGGGACTGGAAGCATTTT. It yields the protein CASSPRRDWKHF. Together with reference TRBV2 and TRBJ1-5, the CDR3 gives the full variable domain: EPEVTQTPSHQVTQMGQEVILRCVPISNHLYFYWYRQILGQKVEFLVSFYNNEISEKSEIFDDQFSVERPDGSNFTLKIRSTKLEDSAMYFCASSPRRDWKHFGDGTRLSIL.

The CDR3 spells CASSLVGTGGNQPQHF. CDR3 nucleotides: TGTGCCAGCAGCTTAGTGGGGACAGGAGGCAATCAGCCCCAGCATTTT. The rearrangement uses TRBV7-2 and TRBJ1-5, with 8 nucleotides matching TRBD1. The germline gives CDR1 SGHTA, CDR2 FQGNSA. The CDR3 consists of 16 residues. V was clipped by 1 base and J by 2 bases; unmatched bases: 4. Variable domain in full (rest from reference TRBV7-2 and TRBJ1-5): GAGVSQSPSNKVTEKGKDVELRCDPISGHTALYWYRQSLGQGLEFLIYFQGNSAPDKSGLPSDRFSAERTGGSVSTLTIQRTQQEDSAVYLCASSLVGTGGNQPQHFGDGTRLSIL.

The chain recombines TRBV14 with TRBJ1-1; TRBD1 matches at 11 bases. Germline-derived CDR1 and CDR2 are SGHDN and FVKESK. CDR3 length: 18 residues. The ends lost 1 base at V and 5 bases at J; junction bases unmatched: 12. The CDR3 nucleotides read TGTGCCAGCAGCCAAGTATTATATTCCGGGACAGGGGGGACTGAAGCTTTCTTT. Translated, it gives CASSQVLYSGTGGTEAFF.

The V gene is TRBV6-5, the J gene TRBJ1-3; no definite D call. V lost 6 bases, J lost 2 bases, and 14 bases lay in between. The CDR3 is 15 residues long. In germline, CDR1 is MNHEY, CDR2 SVGAGI. CDR3 sequence reads: CASRQSRHPGNTIYF. The CDR3 bases are TGTGCCAGCAGGCAGAGTAGACATCCTGGAAACACCATATATTTT.

The table lists this clone with a count of one. CDR3 in amino acids: CASSPGGQGGYYGYTF. CDR3 bases: TGTGCCAGCAGCCCGGGGGGCCAGGGAGGGTACTATGGCTACACCTTC. The chain couples TRBV5-4 to TRBJ1-2; TRBD1 might be the D (6 bases). Germline V gene lookup returns CDR1 SGHNT and CDR2 YYREEE (reference sequence). The CDR3 loop spans 16 amino acids. Trimming left V 4 bases short and J 3 bases short, with 19 bases between.

The chain couples TRBV28 to TRBJ1-4; 8 nucleotides agree with TRBD1. V shed 7 bases, J shed 9 bases, and the junction held 13 bases outside the gene matches. Looked up from germline, CDR1 is MDHEN and CDR2 is SYDVKM. The CDR3 loop spans 15 amino acids. CDR3 region: CASTSGGAEGKKLFF. The CDR3 region has the DNA TGTGCCAGCACTTCAGGGGGCGCAGAGGGAAAAAAACTGTTTTTT.

CDR3 DNA: TGTGCCAGCGTGAACGGGACCAATCCTTCTTACGAGCAGTACGTC. Protein: CASVNGTNPSYEQYV. The chain is built from TRBV9 and TRBJ2-7; D is possibly TRBD1 or TRBD2 (5 bases each). The germline V and J ends were trimmed by 7 bases and 4 bases, with 21 bases remaining between them. CDR3 length: 15 residues. Germline V CDR1 and CDR2: SGDLS, YYNGEE.

This clone showed up just a few times. The chain links TRBV2 to TRBJ2-5, with D hard to call. Trimming took off 6 bases at V and 3 bases at J, with 5 bases between the two ends. The CDR3 is 11 residues long. Looked up from germline, CDR1 is SNHLY and CDR2 is FYNNEI. The DNA for the CDR3 is TGTGCCAGCAGCGAAAAAGAGACCCAGTACTTC. Protein sequence: CASSEKETQYF.

The CDR3 DNA reads TGCGCCAGCAGCTTGGGTGAGATCACAGATACGCAGTATTTT. As protein: CASSLGEITDTQYF. The genes are TRBV5-1 and TRBJ2-3, with D unresolved. CDR1 is SGHRS, CDR2 YFSETQ, per germline. The CDR3 length is 14 residues. V lost 0 bases, J lost 2 bases, and 7 bases lay in between.

The chain couples TRBV7-2 to TRBJ1-5; D uncertain. Germline lookup yields CDR1 SGHTA and CDR2 FQGNSA. Trimming took off 5 bases at V and 3 bases at J, with 5 bases between the two ends. There are 12 residues in the CDR3. The CDR3 sequence: CASSNYNQPQHF. CDR3 coding DNA: TGTGCCAGCAGCAACTACAATCAGCCCCAGCATTTT.

The chain uses TRBV6-6 and TRBJ1-2; TRBD1 is a possible D gene (6 bases). Trimming removed 8 bases at V and 3 bases at J, with 13 bases between. The germline CDR1 and CDR2 sequences are MNHNY and SVGAGI (reference sequence). This CDR3 comprises 13 residues. CDR3 sequence: CASHTGSDYGYTF. In DNA form, the CDR3 reads TGTGCCAGCCATACAGGGTCTGACTATGGCTACACCTTC.

The chain couples TRBV28 to TRBJ1-3; tentatively, D is TRBD1 (5 bases). The CDR3 has 15 residues. The germline gives CDR1 MDHEN, CDR2 SYDVKM. V lost 5 bases, J lost 4 bases, and 15 bases lay in between. The CDR3 sequence: CASSPPGRAGNTIYF. CDR3 sequence (DNA): TGTGCCAGCAGTCCCCCGGGCAGGGCGGGAAACACCATATATTTT.

V usage is TRBV24-1 and J usage is TRBJ2-5; D assignment may be TRBD1 or TRBD2 (5 bases each). This CDR3 has 14 amino acids. Trimming pared 3 bases from V and 3 bases from J, leaving 10 bases between. Germline V gene lookup returns CDR1 KGHDR and CDR2 SFDVKD. This CDR3 reads CATSDGGLKETQYF. The CDR3 region has the DNA TGTGCCACCAGTGATGGGGGATTAAAAGAGACCCAGTACTTC.

This chain links TRBV9 with TRBJ2-7; maybe TRBD1 (6 bases). Germline V gene sequence: CDR1 SGDLS, CDR2 YYNGEE. This CDR3 spans 15 amino acids. Trimming removed 3 bases at V and 3 bases at J, with 16 bases between. CDR3 bases: TGTGCCAGCAGCGCCCGACCGGGACAAGTCTACGAGCAGTACGTC. Protein product: CASSARPGQVYEQYV.

The chain joins TRBV4-1 to TRBJ1-5, with D maybe TRBD1 (5 bases). V lost 3 bases, J lost 3 bases, and 15 bases lay in between. This CDR3 has 16 amino acids. CDR1 MGHRA and CDR2 YSYEKL come from the germline V gene. Written as DNA, the CDR3 is TGCGCCAGCAGCCAGGACGGGACGGGCCTCAATCAGCCCCAGCATTTT. Its translation: CASSQDGTGLNQPQHF.

This clone was recorded only once. This chain connects TRBV19 to TRBJ2-3; D is undetermined. The CDR3 consists of 13 residues. The V end lost 3 bases, the J end lost 4 bases, and 8 bases lay between the germline ends. Germline V gene lookup returns CDR1 LNHDA and CDR2 SQIVND (reference sequence). This CDR3 reads CASSMNFADTQYF. DNA of the CDR3: TGTGCCAGTAGTATGAATTTCGCAGATACGCAGTATTTT.

The rearrangement uses TRBV18 and TRBJ1-3; no clear D. This CDR3 contains 14 residues. Germline-derived CDR1 and CDR2 are KGHSH and LQKENI. Between the trimmed V and J ends, which lost 6 bases and 0 bases, there was a span of 9 bases. DNA of the CDR3: TGTGCCAGCTCGGCCTCGGCCTCTGGAAACACCATATATTTT. It translates to CASSASASGNTIYF.